Below, 6 T cell receptor beta chains from the same sample are listed, as sequenced in a study of OX40 agonist ivuxolimab in advanced cancers. The data were produced by immunoSEQ multiplex PCR, yet TCRdb's version contains in-frame clones alone and is incomplete. The data contain about 79,000 clones, about 85% of them seen just once; the ten biggest clones take up over 0.75%. The specimen comprised CD4+ or CD8+ T cells sorted from blood, sampled in a trial of the OX40 agonist ivuxolimab. The receptors stem from an adult with an advanced solid tumor such as melanoma, head and neck, liver or kidney cancer.

The gene calls are TRBV6-1 and TRBJ1-1; D gene unclear. The CDR3 runs to 14 residues. Germline CDR1 MNHNS, CDR2 SASEGT. The germline V and J ends were trimmed by 6 bases and 5 bases, with 16 bases remaining between them. The chain's CDR3 is CASRPPGWQTEAFF. The CDR3 DNA follows: TGTGCCAGCAGGCCTCCGGGGTGGCAGACTGAAGCTTTCTTT.

This chain joins TRBV15 and TRBJ1-2; D possibly corresponds to TRBD1 (5 bases). Germline lookup yields CDR1 LNHNV and CDR2 YYDKDF (reference sequence). This CDR3 comprises 17 residues. V lost 3 bases to trimming and J lost 3 bases, with 20 bases between them. The CDR3 here is CATSSGQGFVGDYGYTF. In DNA, the CDR3 is TGTGCCACCAGCAGTGGGCAGGGCTTCGTGGGGGACTATGGCTACACCTTC.

The chain carries TRBV28 and TRBJ1-5; D is unclear. V dropped 7 bases and J dropped 1 base, with 14 bases sitting between them. The CDR3 consists of 15 residues. Germline V lookup: CDR1 MDHEN, CDR2 SYDVKM. The CDR3 nucleotides read TGTGCCAGCATTCCGGAGGAGGGAAGCAATCAGCCCCAGCATTTT. It specifies CASIPEEGSNQPQHF.

The chain joins TRBV7-3 to TRBJ2-1, with 12 bases aligning to TRBD2. The CDR3 spans 15 residues. V gave up 5 bases and J gave up 7 bases; unmatched junction bases: 6. Per germline, CDR1 SGHTA and CDR2 FQGTGA. The CDR3 nucleotides read TGTGCCAGCAGCGCTACTAGCGGGAGGCTTAATGAGCAGTTCTTC. Translated: CASSATSGRLNEQFF.

This chain links TRBV6-6 with TRBJ2-3; D is tentatively TRBD1 or TRBD2 (5 bases each). V lost 7 bases to trimming and J lost 6 bases, with 14 bases between them. Germline CDR1 reads MNHNY; CDR2 reads SVGAGI (reference sequence). The CDR3 runs to 13 residues. The CDR3 here is CASIGTITDTQYF. The DNA of the CDR3 is TGTGCCAGCATCGGGACCATTACGGATACGCAGTATTTT.

The V call is TRBV6-1, the J call TRBJ1-4; a possible D gene is TRBD1 (5 bases). CDR3 length: 16 amino acids. In germline, CDR1 is MNHNS, CDR2 SASEGT. V was trimmed by 2 bases and J by 5 bases, leaving 15 bases between them. The CDR3 DNA follows: TGTGCCAGCAGTGAACCGAATCAGGGTGGCAATGAAAAACTGTTTTTT. As protein: CASSEPNQGGNEKLFF.